This TCR beta chain came from a study of cytomegalovirus exposure and HLA in healthy donors. Only one count was recorded for this clone. With 60 Vbeta and 13 Jbeta primers, the PCR was carried out. Here immunoSEQ multiplex PCR was the method, and the copy in TCRdb shows in-frame clones only, minus some. The profile shows roughly 160,000 clones, approximately 88% of them singletons. Germline CDR1 reads SEHNR; CDR2 reads FQNEAQ (reference sequence). This CDR3 spans 14 amino acids. Trimming removed 2 bases from V and 2 bases from J, with 9 bases in between. The TCR originated in a boy between 2 and 10 years old in good health and CMV-seronegative. The chain uses TRBV7-9 and TRBJ2-5; tentative D call: TRBD2 (6 bases). Sequencing was carried out using PBMCs. The DNA for the CDR3 is TGTGCCAGCAGCTTATCAGGGACTCAAGAGACCCAGTACTTC. Protein sequence: CASSLSGTQETQYF.